The following is a TCR beta chain sequence with its context. The sample is drawn from a study of blood T cell repertoires in COVID-19. About the research overall: There were acute and convalescent COVID-19 samples, and they came from the United States, Italy and Spain. PBMCs, B-cell-depleted T cells, or T cells provided the cDNA or gDNA that made up the material.

The V segment lost 0 bases and the J segment 7 bases; nucleotides outside the gene matches: 1. The CDR3 totals 13 residues. In germline, CDR1 is ENHRY, CDR2 SYGVKD. Some clones are missing from TCRdb's copy, which holds only in-frame ones; the method was immunoSEQ multiplex PCR. The repertoire holds more than 95,000 clones, with 80% to 90% as singletons. Sequenced: peripheral blood. This sequence joins TRBV10-3 and TRBJ1-1; 8 nucleotides agree with TRBD1. This clonotype was obtained from an elderly man with active or convalescent COVID-19. Written as DNA, the CDR3 is TGTGCCATCAGTGAGTCGACAGGGGATGAAGCTTTCTTT. This encodes CAISESTGDEAFF.